These 19 T cell receptor beta chains were sequenced from one sample in a study of T-cell memory formation after mild COVID-19. TCRdb re-derived calls from the 5' RACE reads in MiXCR, one entry per CDR3 protein. The profile shows around 370,000 distinct CDR3 sequences, roughly 21% of them singletons. The sequenced sample consisted of PBMCs or a T cell subset sorted from them (not recorded which). These receptors originate from an adult woman who had mild COVID-19 (a few samples of this study predate the infection). Cell type and time point are not known.

The genes are TRBV7-9 and TRBJ2-7; 7 nucleotides line up with TRBD1. CDR1 and CDR2 from the germline V gene are SEHNR and FQNEAQ (reference sequence). V shed 2 bases, J shed 5 bases, and the junction held 3 bases outside the gene matches. The CDR3 covers 13 residues. CDR3 sequence: CASSLSGQDEQYF. The CDR3 bases are TGTGCCAGCAGCTTATCCGGACAGGACGAGCAGTACTTC.

In regard to this clonotype: The junction does not match germline at one end; this may be a read error. The chain has TRBV5-6 and TRBJ1-2; maybe TRBD1 (6 bases). There are 14 residues in the CDR3. The germline CDR1 and CDR2 sequences are SGHDT and YYEEEE. This CDR3 is CASGLATGRDGYTF. The CDR3 DNA sequence: TGTGCCAGCGGCTTGGCCACAGGGAGGGATGGCTACACCTTC.

This rearrangement joins TRBV6-2 or TRBV6-3 to TRBJ1-5; 8 bases fit TRBD1. This CDR3 has 17 amino acids. V was clipped by 6 bases and J by 5 bases; unmatched bases: 15. Germline V gene data show CDR1 as MNHEY and CDR2 as SVGEGT. The CDR3 spells CASSELYSGQGHQPQHF. The CDR3 nucleotides read TGTGCCAGCAGCGAACTGTATTCCGGACAGGGACATCAGCCCCAGCATTTT.

The V and J genes are TRBV7-2 and TRBJ2-1, with TRBD2 matching 13 bases. There are 16 residues in the CDR3. The V and J ends lost 5 bases and 6 bases, in that order; junction bases with no gene match: 7. Germline values: CDR1 SGHTA, CDR2 FQGNSA. The CDR3 DNA is TGTGCCAGCAGCCGAGGACTAGCGGGAGCGCTCAATGAGCAGTTCTTC. Amino acid sequence: CASSRGLAGALNEQFF.

In this sample, this clonotype turned up a few times. The chain uses TRBV30 and TRBJ2-7; the match to TRBD1 covers 8 bases. CDR3 length: 14 amino acids. The V gene end was trimmed by 0 bases and the J gene end by 2 bases; junction bases not matched to a gene: 3. CDR1 is GTSNPN, CDR2 SVGIG, per germline (reference sequence). Written as DNA, the CDR3 is TGTGCCTGGAGTGTAGGGACAGGTCCCTACGAGCAGTACTTC. Protein: CAWSVGTGPYEQYF.

This clonotype was seen a handful of times. J is TRBJ1-2 and V is TRBV19; 7 bases fit TRBD1. Looked up from germline, CDR1 is LNHDA and CDR2 is SQIVND (reference sequence). Germline trimming cut 5 bases from V and 4 bases from J; bases unmatched to any gene: 10. The CDR3 has 15 residues. The CDR3 loop is CASSAQGGAAYGYTF. The CDR3 DNA follows: TGTGCCAGTAGTGCCCAAGGGGGCGCGGCCTATGGCTACACCTTC.

V gene TRBV20-1 combines with J gene TRBJ2-1; 8 bases line up with TRBD2. The germline V gene encodes CDR1 DFQATT and CDR2 SNEGSKA (reference sequence). Trimming removed 0 bases from V and 9 bases from J; junction bases left unmatched: 10. The CDR3 is 15 residues long. The CDR3 DNA reads as TGCAGTGCTAGAGATCACGCGGGGGGCAAGGGTGAGCAGTTCTTC. This codes for CSARDHAGGKGEQFF.

This rearrangement joins TRBV3-1 to TRBJ2-7; 12 bases line up with TRBD2. This CDR3 contains 18 residues. The germline gives CDR1 LGHDT, CDR2 YNNKEL (reference sequence). J gave up 2 bases and V 4 bases, and 12 bases lay outside the gene matches. CDR3 DNA sequence: TGTGCCAGCAGCCTAGCCCACCCGCTAGCGGGGGGGCCCTACGAGCAGTACTTC. As protein: CASSLAHPLAGGPYEQYF.

This chain links TRBV10-3 with TRBJ1-2, with 7 nucleotides matching TRBD1. CDR1 is ENHRY, CDR2 SYGVKD, per germline. V dropped 3 bases and J dropped 10; count of bases not matched to a gene: 11. This CDR3 region has 14 residues. The CDR3 is CAISDTGAWFSYTF. As DNA, the CDR3 is TGTGCCATCAGTGATACAGGGGCCTGGTTTTCCTACACCTTC.

The chain joins TRBV18 to TRBJ1-1; 7 bases map to TRBD1. The CDR3 runs 16 residues. Germline trimming cut 6 bases from V and 0 bases from J; bases unmatched to any gene: 10. Germline lookup yields CDR1 KGHSH and CDR2 LQKENI. CDR3 region: CASSTGQEDMNTEAFF. As DNA, the CDR3 is TGTGCCAGCTCCACAGGACAGGAAGATATGAACACTGAAGCTTTCTTT.

This clonotype was observed a few times. The V and J genes are TRBV12-3 or TRBV12-4 and TRBJ1-1; the match to TRBD1 covers 7 bases. This CDR3 contains 14 residues. After removal of 5 bases from V and 1 base from J, the junction contained 4 bases not matched to a gene. Here the CDR3 DNA reads TGTGCCAGCAGTGTGGACAGGACGAACACTGAAGCTTTCTTT. Protein sequence: CASSVDRTNTEAFF.

The rearrangement uses TRBV6-5 and TRBJ1-2; D is uncertain. CDR3 length: 12 amino acids. Trimming cost V 5 bases and J 5 bases, with 9 bases left between them. Germline CDR1 reads MNHEY; CDR2 reads SVGAGI. The CDR3 region has the DNA TGTGCCAGCAGTGACCGGGCATATGGCTACACCTTC. Amino acid sequence: CASSDRAYGYTF.

This clonotype was detected only a few times. The chain recombines TRBV7-8 with TRBJ2-1; weak D call: TRBD1 (5 bases). The CDR3 runs to 21 residues. In germline, CDR1 is SGHVS, CDR2 FQNEAQ. V lost 3 bases, J lost 0 bases, and 27 bases lay in between. Written as DNA, the CDR3 is TGTGCCAGCAGCTTCCCGCCCTGGAAAAGGACGGATAGGGGCTCCTACAATGAGCAGTTCTTC. It translates to CASSFPPWKRTDRGSYNEQFF.

The chain recombines TRBV10-3 with TRBJ1-2; D not certain. CDR1 and CDR2 (germline): ENHRY, SYGVKD. Trimming took off 0 bases at V and 4 bases at J, with 6 bases between the two ends. The CDR3 sequence is 13 residues long. CDR3 coding DNA: TGTGCCATCAGTGAGTCAGTGATCTATGGCTACACCTTC. Encoded protein: CAISESVIYGYTF.

Only a few counts were recorded for this clonotype. V usage is TRBV2 and J usage is TRBJ2-1, with D tentatively TRBD1 or TRBD2 (7 bases each). This CDR3 contains 17 residues. V lost 3 bases, J lost 0 bases, and 15 bases lay in between. Germline CDR1 SNHLY, CDR2 FYNNEI. The CDR3 nucleotides are TGTGCCAGCAGTGATTGGAAGCGGGACAGCTCCTACAATGAGCAGTTCTTC. Translating it yields CASSDWKRDSSYNEQFF.

The V gene is TRBV5-1, the J gene TRBJ2-7, with D possibly matching TRBD1 (5 bases). The CDR3 is 14 amino acids. In germline, CDR1 is SGHRS, CDR2 YFSETQ. The ends were cut back, 1 base at V and 3 bases at J, with 11 bases in the middle. The CDR3, as DNA: TGCGCCAGCAGCTTGAGGGGTCAGTACTACGAGCAGTACTTC. It is translated as CASSLRGQYYEQYF.

The chain carries TRBV6-1 and TRBJ2-1; 14 nucleotides line up with TRBD2. The germline V gene has CDR1 MNHNS and CDR2 SASEGT. The CDR3 loop spans 14 amino acids. Unmatched junction bases numbered 4, after V lost 11 bases and J lost 4 bases. The CDR3 nucleotides are TGTGCCGCAAGACTAGCGGGAGGGTACAATGAGCAGTTCTTC. Translated: CAARLAGGYNEQFF.

This clonotype has only a few counts. The chain employs TRBV7-9 and TRBJ1-5; D call uncertain. The CDR3 totals 13 residues. CDR1 and CDR2 (germline): SEHNR, FQNEAQ (reference sequence). Trimming removed 1 base at V and 9 bases at J, with 10 bases between. Written as DNA, the CDR3 is TGTGCCAGCAGCTTAGACTCTGCGTGGCCCCAGCATTTT. Translated, it gives CASSLDSAWPQHF.

This clonotype appeared a single time. The chain uses TRBV19 and TRBJ1-2; a weak D match, TRBD1 (6 bases). The CDR3 loop spans 18 amino acids. V dropped 4 bases and J dropped 0 bases, with 21 bases sitting between them. Germline-derived CDR1 and CDR2 are LNHDA and SQIVND (reference sequence). CDR3 loop: CASSSRTGTSFSNYGYTF. CDR3 DNA: TGTGCCAGTAGTAGCCGTACTGGGACAAGTTTTTCTAACTATGGCTACACCTTC.